This T cell receptor (beta chain) was documented in a study of shared clonotypes between healthy human individuals. General study results and limits: The authors sampled blood alone, and tissue repertoires likely differ.

This clone showed up just once. Its target is not known. Assay: immunoSEQ multiplex PCR; the TCRdb copy retains only in-frame clones and omits some. Of about 450,000 clones in the sample, around three quarters are singletons; the top ten hold less than 15%. This CDR3 comprises 15 residues. CDR1 is SGHRS, CDR2 YFSETQ, per germline. V lost 7 bases and J 3 bases, leaving 20 bases between the germline ends. The chain is built from TRBV5-1 and TRBJ2-7; D is perhaps TRBD2 (8 bases). Specimen: PBMCs. This receptor was identified in a woman aged 40-49 years in good health. Some clones in this sample may be carry-over from other donors' samples. The CDR3 DNA reads as TGCGCCAGCCGGGAGACAGGGCGGGGGGACTACGAGCAGTACTTC. Translating it yields CASRETGRGDYEQYF.